The rows below give T cell receptor beta chains drawn from one sample of a study of shared clonotypes between healthy human individuals. The protocol was immunoSEQ multiplex PCR, while the TCRdb copy is restricted to in-frame clones and leaves out a portion. The table has 2 million to 3 million clones, 90% to 95% seen once. Sequenced material: naive CD4+ T cells from PBMCs. The origin of the receptors is a man aged 18 to 29 in good health. Some clones in this sample may be carry-over from other donors' samples. CDR3s include the opening cysteine and the closing phenylalanine or tryptophan. Each record gives: CDR3 DNA, CDR3 protein, clone size, D gene, V gene, J gene. D genes are given only for firm matches. Part of the rows lack a size; the others show once, few, many or a class for expanded clones.

CDR3nt: TGTGCCAGCAGCCAGTTACAGGGGGCGCAAGGAACAGATACGCAGTATTTT
CDR3aa: CASSQLQGAQGTDTQYF
abundance: NA
d_gene: TRBD1
v_gene: TRBV14
j_gene: TRBJ2-3

CDR3nt: TGTGCCAGCAGCTTAAGGCAGAGCGAGCAGTACTTC
CDR3aa: CASSLRQSEQYF
abundance: NA
d_gene: NA
v_gene: TRBV7-2
j_gene: TRBJ2-7

CDR3nt: TGTGCCAGCAGTTTCGGGGGTCTCGGTGAAAAACTGTTTTTT
CDR3aa: CASSFGGLGEKLFF
abundance: NA
d_gene: NA
v_gene: TRBV25-1
j_gene: TRBJ1-4

CDR3nt: TGTGCCATCAGTGAACGGGAGGTGACAGATACGCAGTATTTT
CDR3aa: CAISEREVTDTQYF
abundance: NA
d_gene: TRBD2
v_gene: TRBV10-3
j_gene: TRBJ2-3

CDR3nt: TGTGCCAGTAGTATTCCAGGGAGACCTCCCTACGAGCAGTACTTC
CDR3aa: CASSIPGRPPYEQYF
abundance: once
d_gene: NA
v_gene: TRBV19
j_gene: TRBJ2-7

CDR3nt: TGTGCCTGGACACAGGGCCTGAACACTGAAGCTTTCTTT
CDR3aa: CAWTQGLNTEAFF
abundance: few
d_gene: NA
v_gene: TRBV30
j_gene: TRBJ1-1

CDR3nt: TGTGCCATCAGCTCCGGACAGGCCACAGATACGCAGTATTTT
CDR3aa: CAISSGQATDTQYF
abundance: NA
d_gene: TRBD1
v_gene: TRBV10-3
j_gene: TRBJ2-3

CDR3nt: TGTGCCAGCAGCTTAGTGGCTAGCGGGAGTAGCTACAATGAGCAGTTCTTC
CDR3aa: CASSLVASGSSYNEQFF
abundance: NA
d_gene: TRBD2
v_gene: TRBV7-2
j_gene: TRBJ2-1

CDR3nt: TGTGCCAGCAGTTTATGGGCCAGACTAGCCTCGTTGAGAGATACGCAGTATTTT
CDR3aa: CASSLWARLASLRDTQYF
abundance: NA
d_gene: TRBD2
v_gene: TRBV27
j_gene: TRBJ2-3

CDR3nt: TGTGCCAGTAGCGAACAGGGGGCCAGCCCTGAAGCTTTCTTT
CDR3aa: CASSEQGASPEAFF
abundance: NA
d_gene: TRBD1
v_gene: TRBV19
j_gene: TRBJ1-1